Shown below are 8 T cell receptor beta chains from a single sample sequenced in a study of monozygotic twins with inflammatory bowel disease (dated by TCRdb to the late 2010s). Libraries were constructed by 5' RACE. Sequencing was carried out with an Illumina HiSeq 2500. TCRdb reprocessed the reads into one record per CDR3 protein sequence, lacking DNA. The sample's records list approximately 420,000 distinct CDR3 sequences. About 2.3% of the sample is held by the ten biggest clonotypes. The material sequenced was blood. The receptors were gathered from a human donor with ulcerative colitis or Crohn's disease, or a healthy co-twin of an affected twin (not recorded which).

This chain joins TRBV28 and TRBJ1-1; TCRdb's D call, TRBD1, is unchecked because there is no DNA. The germline V gene encodes CDR1 MDHEN and CDR2 SYDVKM. This CDR3 comprises 14 residues. CDR3 loop: CASRRGGPNTEAFF.

The J gene is TRBJ2-3, the V gene TRBV20-1; TCRdb selects TRBD2, and the lack of DNA leaves this call unchecked. CDR3 size: 14 residues. Germline V CDR1 and CDR2: DFQATT, SNEGSKA (reference sequence). The CDR3 here is CSVKAQQSTDTQYF.

This rearrangement joins TRBV5-1 to TRBJ1-1; TCRdb designates TRBD1, a call that cannot be tested without DNA. The CDR3 has 14 amino acids. Germline CDR1 SGHRS, CDR2 YFSETQ. CDR3 protein: CASSPGHGFPEAFF.

The chain has TRBV11-2 and TRBJ1-2; no DNA is available, so the TRBD1 call from TCRdb remains unchecked. Germline loops: CDR1 SGHAT, CDR2 FQNNGV. The CDR3 contains 14 residues. CDR3 residues: CASSLPDRAYGYTF.

The chain's CDR3 is CASSQDGTGWNEQFF. The chain couples TRBV4-3 to TRBJ2-1; TCRdb indicates TRBD1, and absent DNA this call remains unverified. The germline V gene encodes CDR1 LGHNA and CDR2 YSLEER. The length of the CDR3 is 15 residues.

The chain recombines TRBV24-1 with TRBJ2-1; TCRdb selects TRBD1, and the lack of DNA leaves this call unchecked. Germline-derived CDR1 and CDR2 are KGHDR and SFDVKD. CDR3 length equals 15 residues. The CDR3 sequence is CATSEWGQGVNEQFF.

The V and J genes are TRBV5-6 and TRBJ2-7; TCRdb picks TRBD1, but there is no DNA to check that call. The CDR3 sequence is 15 residues long. Germline CDR1 SGHDT, CDR2 YYEEEE. This CDR3 is CASSLPGTGISEQYF.

The chain uses TRBV12-3 or TRBV12-4 and TRBJ2-5; TCRdb returns TRBD1, unconfirmable since there is no DNA. This CDR3 has 15 amino acids. This CDR3 is CASTLGDTAEETQYF.